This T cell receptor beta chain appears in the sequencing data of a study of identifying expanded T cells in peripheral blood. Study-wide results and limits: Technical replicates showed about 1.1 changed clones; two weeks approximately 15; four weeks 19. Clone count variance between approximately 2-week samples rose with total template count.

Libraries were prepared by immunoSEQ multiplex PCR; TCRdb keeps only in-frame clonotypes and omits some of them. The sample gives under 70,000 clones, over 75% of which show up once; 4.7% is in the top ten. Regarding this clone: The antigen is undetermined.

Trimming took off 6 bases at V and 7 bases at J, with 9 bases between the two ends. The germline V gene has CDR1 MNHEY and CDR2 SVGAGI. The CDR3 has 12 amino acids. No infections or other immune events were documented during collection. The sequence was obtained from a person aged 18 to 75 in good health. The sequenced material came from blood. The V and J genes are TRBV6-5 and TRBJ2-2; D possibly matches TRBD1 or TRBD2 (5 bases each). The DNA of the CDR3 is TGTGCCAGCAGCCGGGGCGTCGGGGAGCTGTTTTTT. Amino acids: CASSRGVGELFF.